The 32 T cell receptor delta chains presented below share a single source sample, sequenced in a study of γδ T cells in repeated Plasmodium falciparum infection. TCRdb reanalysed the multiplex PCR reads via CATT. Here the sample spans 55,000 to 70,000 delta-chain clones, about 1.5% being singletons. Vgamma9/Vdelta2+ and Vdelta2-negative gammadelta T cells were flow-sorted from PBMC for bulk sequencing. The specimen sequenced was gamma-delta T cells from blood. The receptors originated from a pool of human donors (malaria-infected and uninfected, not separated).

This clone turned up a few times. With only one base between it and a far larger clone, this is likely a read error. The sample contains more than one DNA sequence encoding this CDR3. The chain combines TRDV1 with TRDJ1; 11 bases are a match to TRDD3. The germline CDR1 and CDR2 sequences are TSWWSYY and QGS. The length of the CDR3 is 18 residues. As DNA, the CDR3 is TGTGCCCTTATCCCTACGCTGGGGGATACCCCGTACACCGATAAACTCATCTTT. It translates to CALIPTLGDTPYTDKLIF.

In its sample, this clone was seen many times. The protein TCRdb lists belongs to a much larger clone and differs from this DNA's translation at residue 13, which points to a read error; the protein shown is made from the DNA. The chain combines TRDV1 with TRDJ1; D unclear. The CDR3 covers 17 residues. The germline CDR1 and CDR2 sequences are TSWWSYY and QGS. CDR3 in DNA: TGTGCTCTTGGGGAACGCAAGGGAGCCCAGTACACCTATAAACTCATCTTT. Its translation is CALGERKGAQYTYKLIF.

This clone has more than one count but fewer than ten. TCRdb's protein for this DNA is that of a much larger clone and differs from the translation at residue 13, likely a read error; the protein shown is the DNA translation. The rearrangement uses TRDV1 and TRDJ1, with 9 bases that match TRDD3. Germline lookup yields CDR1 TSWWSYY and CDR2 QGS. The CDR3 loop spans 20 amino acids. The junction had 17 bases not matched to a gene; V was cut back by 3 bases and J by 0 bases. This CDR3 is CALGEFPSTGGPAYTDKLIF. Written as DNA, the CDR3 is TGTGCTCTTGGGGAGTTTCCCAGTACTGGGGGACCGGCGTACACCGATAAACTCATCTTT.

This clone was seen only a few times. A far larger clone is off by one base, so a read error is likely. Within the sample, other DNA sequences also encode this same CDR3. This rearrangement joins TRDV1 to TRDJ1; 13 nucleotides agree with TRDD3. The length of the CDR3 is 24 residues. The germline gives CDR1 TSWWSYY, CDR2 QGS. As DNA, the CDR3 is TGTGCCCTTGGGGCCCGCCTTCCTACCAATAAACTGGGGGATACGGAGGTCAGATCCGATAAACTCATCTTT. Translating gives CALGARLPTNKLGDTEVRSDKLIF.

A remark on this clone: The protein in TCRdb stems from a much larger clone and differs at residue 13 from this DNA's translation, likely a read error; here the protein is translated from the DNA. CDR3 protein: CALGDPSWGQPRRYTDKLIF. In DNA form, the CDR3 reads TGTGCTCTTGGGGACCCAAGCTGGGGGCAACCCCGGAGGTACACCGATAAACTCATCTTT. The gene calls are TRDV1 and TRDJ1; 7 bases map to TRDD3. As TCRdb names no J gene, one was assigned here on the basis of a DNA match to germline. This CDR3 contains 20 residues. Germline V gives CDR1 TSWWSYY, CDR2 QGS. V lost 3 bases and J lost 0; bases outside the gene matches: 19.

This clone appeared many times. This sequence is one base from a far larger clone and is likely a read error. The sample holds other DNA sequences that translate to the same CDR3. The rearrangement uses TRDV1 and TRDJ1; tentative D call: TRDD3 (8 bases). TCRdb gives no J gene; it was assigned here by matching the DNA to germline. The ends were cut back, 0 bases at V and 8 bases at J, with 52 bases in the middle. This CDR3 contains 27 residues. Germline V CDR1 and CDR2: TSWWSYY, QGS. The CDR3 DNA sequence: TGTGCTCTTGGGGAACTCCACCCTTTAAGGTTCCTACCTTACTGGGGGTCCCCCTCCTTTCACATCGGGAAACTCATCTTT. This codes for CALGELHPLRFLPYWGSPSFHIGKLIF.

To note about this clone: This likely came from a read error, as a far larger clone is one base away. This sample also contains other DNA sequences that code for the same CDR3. DNA of the CDR3: TGTGCCTTTAAAGAGTCCGGCCTCCCTCACGTCATCTGGGGGATAACCTTCAACACCGATAAACTCATCTTT. Translating gives CAFKESGLPHVIWGITFNTDKLIF. The V call is TRDV3, the J call TRDJ1, with 10 positions matching TRDD3. The V gene end was trimmed by 1 base and the J gene end by 0 bases; junction bases not matched to a gene: 32. The germline V gene encodes CDR1 TVYSNPD and CDR2 GDNSRS (reference sequence). This CDR3 comprises 24 residues.

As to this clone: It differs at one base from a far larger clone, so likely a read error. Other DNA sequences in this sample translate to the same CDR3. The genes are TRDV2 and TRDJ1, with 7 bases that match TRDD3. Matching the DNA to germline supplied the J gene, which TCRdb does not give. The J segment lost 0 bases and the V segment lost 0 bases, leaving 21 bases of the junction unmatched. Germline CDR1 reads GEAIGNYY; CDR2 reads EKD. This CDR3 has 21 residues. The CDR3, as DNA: TGTGCCTGTGACACCTCCTGGGGGGGGTACTCCCACTTACCTTACACCGATAAACTCATCTTT. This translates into CACDTSWGGYSHLPYTDKLIF.

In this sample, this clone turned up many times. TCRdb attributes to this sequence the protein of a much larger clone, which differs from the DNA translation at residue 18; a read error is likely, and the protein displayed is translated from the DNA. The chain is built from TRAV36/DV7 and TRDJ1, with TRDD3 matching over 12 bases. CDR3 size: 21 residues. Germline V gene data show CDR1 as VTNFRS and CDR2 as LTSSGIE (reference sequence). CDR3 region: CAVVLILPFWGIRSDTDRLIF. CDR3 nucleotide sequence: TGTGCTGTGGTCCTCATCCTGCCCTTCTGGGGGATACGCTCGGACACCGATAGACTCATCTTT.

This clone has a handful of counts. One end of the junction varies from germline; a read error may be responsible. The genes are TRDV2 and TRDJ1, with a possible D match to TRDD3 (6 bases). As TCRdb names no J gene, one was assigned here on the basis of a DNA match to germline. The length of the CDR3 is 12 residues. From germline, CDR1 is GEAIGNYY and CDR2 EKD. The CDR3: CSGDAYTDKLIF. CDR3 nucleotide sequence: TGCAGTGGGGATGCGTACACCGATAAACTCATCTTT.

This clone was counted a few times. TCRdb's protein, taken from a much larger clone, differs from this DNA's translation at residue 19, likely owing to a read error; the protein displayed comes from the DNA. CDR3 residues: CALGELMGYWGIPYLPDKPIF. The CDR3 coding sequence is TGTGCTCTTGGGGAACTAATGGGGTACTGGGGGATACCCTACCTTCCCGATAAACCCATCTTT. The V gene is TRDV1, but the J gene lacks a call; the table calls TRDD3, which could not be checked here. There are 21 residues in the CDR3. Germline CDR1 and CDR2: TSWWSYY and QGS.

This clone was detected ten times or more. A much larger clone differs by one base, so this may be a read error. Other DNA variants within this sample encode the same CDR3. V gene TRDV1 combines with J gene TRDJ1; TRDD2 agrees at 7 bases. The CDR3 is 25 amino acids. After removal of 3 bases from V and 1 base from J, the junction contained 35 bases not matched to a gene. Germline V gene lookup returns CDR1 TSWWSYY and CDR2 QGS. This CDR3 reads CALGDLRPIPTRMGRAHNSTDKLIF. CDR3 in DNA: TGTGCTCTTGGGGACTTAAGGCCCATTCCTACGAGAATGGGGAGGGCTCATAACTCCACCGATAAACTCATCTTT.

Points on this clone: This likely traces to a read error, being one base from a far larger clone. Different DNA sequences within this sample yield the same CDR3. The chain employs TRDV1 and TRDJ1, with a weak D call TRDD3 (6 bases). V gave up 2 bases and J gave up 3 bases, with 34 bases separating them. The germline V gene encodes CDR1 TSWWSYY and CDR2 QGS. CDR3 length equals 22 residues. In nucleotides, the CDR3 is TGTGCTCTTGGGGAATTAATGAGTAATTTCTTCCGAGGATACTCCGGCGCCGATAAACTCATCTTT. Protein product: CALGELMSNFFRGYSGADKLIF.

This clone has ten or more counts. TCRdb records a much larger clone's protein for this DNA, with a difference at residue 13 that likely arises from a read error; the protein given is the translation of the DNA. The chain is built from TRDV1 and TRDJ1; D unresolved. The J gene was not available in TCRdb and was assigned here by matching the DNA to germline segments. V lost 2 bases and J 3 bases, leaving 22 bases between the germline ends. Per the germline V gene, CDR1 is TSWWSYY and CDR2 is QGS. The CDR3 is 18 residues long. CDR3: CALGEYVASAPYADKLIF. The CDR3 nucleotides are TGTGCTCTTGGGGAATACGTAGCTTCGGCCCCGTACGCCGATAAACTCATCTTT.

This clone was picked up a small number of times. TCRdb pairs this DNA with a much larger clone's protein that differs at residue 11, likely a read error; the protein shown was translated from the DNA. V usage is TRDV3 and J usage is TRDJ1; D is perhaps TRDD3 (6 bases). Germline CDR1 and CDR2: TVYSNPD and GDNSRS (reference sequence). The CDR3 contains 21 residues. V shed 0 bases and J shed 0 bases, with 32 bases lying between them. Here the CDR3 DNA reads TGTGCCTTTAGTGGATACTCCTATCCTATACTGATCCGCCAGTACACCGATAAACTCATCTTT. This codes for CAFSGYSYPILIRQYTDKLIF.

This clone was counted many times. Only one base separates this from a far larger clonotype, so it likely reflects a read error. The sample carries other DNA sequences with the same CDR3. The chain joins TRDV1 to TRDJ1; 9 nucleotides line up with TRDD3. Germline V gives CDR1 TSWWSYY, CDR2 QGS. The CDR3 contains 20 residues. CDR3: CALGEGRFRLGDHIPDKLIF. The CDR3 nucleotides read TGTGCTCTTGGGGAAGGTAGATTTCGGCTGGGGGATCACATCCCCGATAAGCTCATCTTT.

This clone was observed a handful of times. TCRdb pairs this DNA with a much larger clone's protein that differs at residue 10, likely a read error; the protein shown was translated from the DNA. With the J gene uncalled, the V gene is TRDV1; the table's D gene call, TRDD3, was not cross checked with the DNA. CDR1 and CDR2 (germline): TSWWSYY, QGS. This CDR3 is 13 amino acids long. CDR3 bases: TGTGCTCTTGGGGAAGAACTGGGGGATGATCTCATCTTT. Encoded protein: CALGEELGDDLIF.

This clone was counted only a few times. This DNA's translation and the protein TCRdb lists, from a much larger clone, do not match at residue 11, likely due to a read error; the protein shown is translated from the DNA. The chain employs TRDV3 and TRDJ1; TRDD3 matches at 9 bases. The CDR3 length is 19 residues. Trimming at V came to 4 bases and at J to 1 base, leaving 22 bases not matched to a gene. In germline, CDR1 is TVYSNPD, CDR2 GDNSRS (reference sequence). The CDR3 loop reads CAYFRGPYWGSPATDKLIF. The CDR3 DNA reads TGTGCCTACTTTAGGGGCCCTTACTGGGGGAGTCCCGCCACCGATAAACTCATCTTT. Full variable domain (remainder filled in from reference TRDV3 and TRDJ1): CDKVTQSSPDQTVASGSEVVLLCTYDTVYSNPDLFWYRIRPDYSFQFVFYGDNSRSEGADFTQGRFSVKHILTQKAFHLVISPVRTEDSATYYCAYFRGPYWGSPATDKLIFGKGTRVTVEP.

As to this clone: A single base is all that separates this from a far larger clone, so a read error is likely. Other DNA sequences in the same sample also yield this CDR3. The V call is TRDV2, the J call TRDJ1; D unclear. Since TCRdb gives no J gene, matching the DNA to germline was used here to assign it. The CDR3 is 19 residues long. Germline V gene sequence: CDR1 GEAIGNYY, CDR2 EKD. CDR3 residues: CACDQIGTGWDSDTDKLIF. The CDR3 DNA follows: TGTGCTTGTGACCAGATCGGTACAGGGTGGGACTCGGACACCGATAAACTCATCTTT.

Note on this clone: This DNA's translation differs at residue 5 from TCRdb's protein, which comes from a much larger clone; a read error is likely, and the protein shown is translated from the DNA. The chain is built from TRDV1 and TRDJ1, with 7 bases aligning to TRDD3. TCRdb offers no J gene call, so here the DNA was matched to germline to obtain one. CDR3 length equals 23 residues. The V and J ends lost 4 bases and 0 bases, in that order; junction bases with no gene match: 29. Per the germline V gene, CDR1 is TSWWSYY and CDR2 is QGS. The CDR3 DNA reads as TGTGCTCTTGGGGGACTAGATTTCTCTCCGTCTTGCAAACTGGGGTCATACACCGATAAACTCATCTTT. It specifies CALGGLDFSPSCKLGSYTDKLIF.

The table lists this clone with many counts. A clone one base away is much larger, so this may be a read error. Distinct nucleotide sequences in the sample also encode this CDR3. The CDR3 DNA sequence: TGTGCTCTTAGGGAACTAGCTGGGAGGGTGGTACTGGGGGATACCGCCGACAAACTCATCTTT. Translation gives CALRELAGRVVLGDTADKLIF. The chain couples TRDV1 to TRDJ1; the match to TRDD3 covers 12 bases. Germline V gives CDR1 TSWWSYY, CDR2 QGS. The CDR3 is made up of 21 amino acids.

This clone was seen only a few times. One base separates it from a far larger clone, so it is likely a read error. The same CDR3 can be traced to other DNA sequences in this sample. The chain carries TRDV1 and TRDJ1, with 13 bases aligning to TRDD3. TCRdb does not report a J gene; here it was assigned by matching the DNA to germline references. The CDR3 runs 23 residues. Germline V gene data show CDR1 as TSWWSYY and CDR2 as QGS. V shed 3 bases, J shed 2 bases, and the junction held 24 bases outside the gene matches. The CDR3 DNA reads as TGTGCTCTTGGGGACCGGGGGCGACCTTGGAGCATACTGGGGGATACGTCTACCGATAAACTCATCTTT. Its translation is CALGDRGRPWSILGDTSTDKLIF.

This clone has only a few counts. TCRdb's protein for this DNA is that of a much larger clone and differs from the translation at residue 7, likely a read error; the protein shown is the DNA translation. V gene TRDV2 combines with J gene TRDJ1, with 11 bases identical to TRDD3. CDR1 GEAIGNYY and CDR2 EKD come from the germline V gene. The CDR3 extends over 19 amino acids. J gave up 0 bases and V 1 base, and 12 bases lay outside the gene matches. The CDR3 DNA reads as TGTGCCTGTGACACGGGGTGCTGGGGGATACCCCAGTACACCGATAAACTCATCTTT. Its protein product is CACDTGCWGIPQYTDKLIF.

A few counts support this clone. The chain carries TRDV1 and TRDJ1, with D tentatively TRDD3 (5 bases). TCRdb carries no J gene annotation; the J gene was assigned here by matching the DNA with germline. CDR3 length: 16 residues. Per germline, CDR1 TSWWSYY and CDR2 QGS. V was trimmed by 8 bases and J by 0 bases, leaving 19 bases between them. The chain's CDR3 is CALCQKGRGYTDKLIF. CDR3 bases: TGTGCTCTTTGTCAGAAGGGAAGGGGGTACACCGATAAACTCATCTTT.

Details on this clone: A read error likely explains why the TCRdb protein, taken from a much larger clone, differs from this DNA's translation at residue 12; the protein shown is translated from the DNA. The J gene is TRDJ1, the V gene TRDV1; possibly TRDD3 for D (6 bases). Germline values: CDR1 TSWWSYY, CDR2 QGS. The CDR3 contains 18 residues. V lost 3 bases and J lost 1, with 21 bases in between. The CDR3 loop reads CALGDPFGGKACTDKLIF. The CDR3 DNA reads TGTGCTCTTGGGGACCCATTTGGGGGGAAGGCGTGCACCGATAAACTCATCTTT.

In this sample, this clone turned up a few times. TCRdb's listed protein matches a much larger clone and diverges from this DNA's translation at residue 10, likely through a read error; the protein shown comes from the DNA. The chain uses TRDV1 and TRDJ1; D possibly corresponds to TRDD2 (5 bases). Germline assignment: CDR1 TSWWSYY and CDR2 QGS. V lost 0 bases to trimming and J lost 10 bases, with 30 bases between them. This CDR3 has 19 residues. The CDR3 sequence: CALGELPPSFMLPERGLIF. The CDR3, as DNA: TGTGCTCTTGGGGAACTTCCTCCCTCCTTCATGCTTCCCGAGAGGGGACTCATCTTT.

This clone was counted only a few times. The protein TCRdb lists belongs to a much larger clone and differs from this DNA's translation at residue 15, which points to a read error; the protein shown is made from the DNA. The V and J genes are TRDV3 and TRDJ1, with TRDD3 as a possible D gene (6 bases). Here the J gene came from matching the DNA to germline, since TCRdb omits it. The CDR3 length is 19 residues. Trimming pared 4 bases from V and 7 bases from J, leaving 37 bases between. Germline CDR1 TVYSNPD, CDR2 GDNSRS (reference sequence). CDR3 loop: CASNQQQLRRGTYYGKLIF. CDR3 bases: TGTGCCTCCAACCAACAGCAGCTTCGGCGGGGGACCTATTACGGTAAACTCATCTTT. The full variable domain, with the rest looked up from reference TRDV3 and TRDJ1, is CDKVTQSSPDQTVASGSEVVLLCTYDTVYSNPDLFWYRIRPDYSFQFVFYGDNSRSEGADFTQGRFSVKHILTQKAFHLVISPVRTEDSATYYCASNQQQLRRGTYYGKLIFGKGTRVTVEP.

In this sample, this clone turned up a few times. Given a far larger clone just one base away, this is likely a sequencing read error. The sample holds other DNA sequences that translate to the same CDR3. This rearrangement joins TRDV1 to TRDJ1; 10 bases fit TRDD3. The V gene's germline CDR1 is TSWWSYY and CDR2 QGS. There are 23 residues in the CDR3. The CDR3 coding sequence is TGTGCTCTTGGGGAACGGTATCCTACAGGAGGGTGGGGGATACCCCCCTACACCGACAAACTCATCTTT. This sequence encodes CALGERYPTGGWGIPPYTDKLIF.

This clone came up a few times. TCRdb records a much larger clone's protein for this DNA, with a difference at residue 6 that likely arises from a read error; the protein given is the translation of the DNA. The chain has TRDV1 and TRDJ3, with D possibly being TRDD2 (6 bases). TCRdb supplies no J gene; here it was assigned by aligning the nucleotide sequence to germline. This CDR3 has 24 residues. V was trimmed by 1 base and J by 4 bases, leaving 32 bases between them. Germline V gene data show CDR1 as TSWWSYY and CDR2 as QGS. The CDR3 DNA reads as TGTGCTCTTGGGGAACCAGGTTCCTCCAGATTACTGCAACCTTTCCTATGGGACACCCGACAGATGTTTTTC. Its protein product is CALGEPGSSRLLQPFLWDTRQMFF.

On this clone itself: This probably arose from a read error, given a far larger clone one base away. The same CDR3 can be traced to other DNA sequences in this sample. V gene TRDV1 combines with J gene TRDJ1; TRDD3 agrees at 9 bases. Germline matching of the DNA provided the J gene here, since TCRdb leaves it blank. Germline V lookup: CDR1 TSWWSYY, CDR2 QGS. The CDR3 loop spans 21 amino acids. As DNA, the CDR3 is TGTGCCCTTGGGGAGGGAACCCTTCGCCCTGCTAGGTGGGGGATAAGCGATAAACTCATCTTT. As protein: CALGEGTLRPARWGISDKLIF.

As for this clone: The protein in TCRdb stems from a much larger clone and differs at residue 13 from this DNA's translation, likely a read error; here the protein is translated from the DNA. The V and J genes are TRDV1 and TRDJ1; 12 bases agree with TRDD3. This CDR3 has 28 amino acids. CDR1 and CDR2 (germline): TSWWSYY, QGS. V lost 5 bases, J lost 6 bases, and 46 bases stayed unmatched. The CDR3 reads CALGNQRTLRGLPYYWGIQREYTHKLIF. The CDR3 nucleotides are TGTGCTCTTGGGAACCAACGGACATTACGGGGGCTTCCCTATTACTGGGGGATACAAAGAGAGTATACGCATAAACTCATCTTT.

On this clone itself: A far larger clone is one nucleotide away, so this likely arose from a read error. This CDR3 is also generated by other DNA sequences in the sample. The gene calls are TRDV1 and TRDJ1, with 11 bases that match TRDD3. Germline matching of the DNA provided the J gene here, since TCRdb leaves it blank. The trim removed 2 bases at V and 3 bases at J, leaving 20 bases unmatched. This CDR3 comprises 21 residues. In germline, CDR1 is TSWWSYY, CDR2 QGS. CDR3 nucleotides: TGTGCTCTTGGGGAAAGTATCCTACAAAACATTTGGGGGATACGTGCCGATAAACTCATCTTT. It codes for CALGESILQNIWGIRADKLIF.